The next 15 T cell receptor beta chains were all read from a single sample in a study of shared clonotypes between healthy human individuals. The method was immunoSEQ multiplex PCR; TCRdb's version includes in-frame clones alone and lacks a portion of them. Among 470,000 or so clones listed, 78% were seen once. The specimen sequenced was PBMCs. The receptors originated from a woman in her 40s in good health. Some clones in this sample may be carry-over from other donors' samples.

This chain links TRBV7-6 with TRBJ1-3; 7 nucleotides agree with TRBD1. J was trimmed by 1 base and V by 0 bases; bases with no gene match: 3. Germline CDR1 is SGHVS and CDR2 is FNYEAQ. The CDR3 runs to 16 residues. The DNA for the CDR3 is TGTGCCAGCAGCTTAGCGACAGGGCATTCTGGAAACACCATATATTTT. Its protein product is CASSLATGHSGNTIYF.

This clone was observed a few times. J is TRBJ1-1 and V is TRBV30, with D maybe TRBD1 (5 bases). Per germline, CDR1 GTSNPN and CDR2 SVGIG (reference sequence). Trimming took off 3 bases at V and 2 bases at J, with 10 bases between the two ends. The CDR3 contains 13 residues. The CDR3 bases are TGTGCCTGGAGCGGGGACGCCAACACTGAAGCTTTCTTT. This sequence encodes CAWSGDANTEAFF. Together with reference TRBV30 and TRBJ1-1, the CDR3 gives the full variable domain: SQTIHQWPATLVQPVGSPLSLECTVEGTSNPNLYWYRQAAGRGLQLLFYSVGIGQISSEVPQNLSASRPQDRQFILSSKKLLLSDSGFYLCAWSGDANTEAFFGQGTRLTVV.

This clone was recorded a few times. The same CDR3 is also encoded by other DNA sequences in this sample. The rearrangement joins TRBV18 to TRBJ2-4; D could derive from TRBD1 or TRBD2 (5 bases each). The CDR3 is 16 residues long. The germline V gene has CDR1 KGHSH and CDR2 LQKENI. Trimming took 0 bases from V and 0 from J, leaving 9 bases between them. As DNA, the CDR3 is TGTGCCAGCTCACCACCCGGGGCCTTAGCCAAAAACATTCAGTACTTC. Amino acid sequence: CASSPPGALAKNIQYF.

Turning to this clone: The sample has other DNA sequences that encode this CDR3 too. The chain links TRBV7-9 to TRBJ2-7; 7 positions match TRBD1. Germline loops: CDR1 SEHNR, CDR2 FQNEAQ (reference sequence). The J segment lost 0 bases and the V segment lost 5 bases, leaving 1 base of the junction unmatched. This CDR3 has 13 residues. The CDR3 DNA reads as TGTGCCAGCAGCCGGGACAGCTCCTACGAGCAGTACTTC. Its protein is CASSRDSSYEQYF.

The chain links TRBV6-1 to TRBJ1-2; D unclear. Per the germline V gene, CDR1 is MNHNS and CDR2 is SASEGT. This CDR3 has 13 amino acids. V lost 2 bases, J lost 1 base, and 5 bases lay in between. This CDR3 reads CASSEMGNYGYTF. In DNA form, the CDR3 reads TGTGCCAGCAGTGAAATGGGTAACTATGGCTACACCTTC.

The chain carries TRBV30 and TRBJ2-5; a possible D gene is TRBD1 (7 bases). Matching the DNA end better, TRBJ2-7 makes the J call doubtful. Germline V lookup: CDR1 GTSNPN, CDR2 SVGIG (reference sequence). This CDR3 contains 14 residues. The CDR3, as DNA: TGTGCCCAAGCAGGGGGGACGACGTACTACGAGCAGTACTTC. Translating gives CAQAGGTTYYEQYF.

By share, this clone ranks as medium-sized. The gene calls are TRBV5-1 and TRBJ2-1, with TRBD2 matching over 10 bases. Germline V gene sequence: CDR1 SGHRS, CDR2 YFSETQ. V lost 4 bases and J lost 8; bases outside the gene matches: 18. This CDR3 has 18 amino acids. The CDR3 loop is CASSNGASGSHSIYEQFF. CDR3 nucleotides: TGCGCCAGCAGCAATGGGGCTAGCGGGAGCCATTCTATCTATGAGCAGTTCTTC. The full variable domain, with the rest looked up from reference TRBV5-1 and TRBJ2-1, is KAGVTQTPRYLIKTRGQQVTLSCSPISGHRSVSWYQQTPGQGLQFLFEYFSETQRNKGNFPGRFSGRQFSNSRSEMNVSTLELGDSALYLCASSNGASGSHSIYEQFFGPGTRLTVL.

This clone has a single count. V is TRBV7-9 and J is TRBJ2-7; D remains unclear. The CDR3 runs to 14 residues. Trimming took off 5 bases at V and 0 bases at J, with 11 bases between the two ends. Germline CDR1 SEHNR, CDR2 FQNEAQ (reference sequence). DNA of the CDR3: TGTGCCAGCAGCCAGCCGGAGACCTCCTACGAGCAGTACTTC. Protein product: CASSQPETSYEQYF.

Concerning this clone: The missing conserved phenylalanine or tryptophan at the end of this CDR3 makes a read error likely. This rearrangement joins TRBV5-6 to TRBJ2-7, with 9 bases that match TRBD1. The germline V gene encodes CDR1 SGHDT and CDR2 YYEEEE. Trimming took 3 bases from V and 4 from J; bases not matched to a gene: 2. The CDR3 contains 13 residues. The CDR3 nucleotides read TGTGCCAGCAGCTCGACAGGGGGTTACGAGCAGTACTCC. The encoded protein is CASSSTGGYEQYS.

The DNA of the CDR3 is TGTGCCAGCAGTGATGGGTTCGCGGTTGGGTCAGATACGCAGTATTTT. It codes for CASSDGFAVGSDTQYF. The chain couples TRBV2 to TRBJ2-3; unclear D gene. The germline V gene has CDR1 SNHLY and CDR2 FYNNEI. Trimming stripped 3 bases from V and 4 bases from J, with 17 bases between. This CDR3 has 16 amino acids.

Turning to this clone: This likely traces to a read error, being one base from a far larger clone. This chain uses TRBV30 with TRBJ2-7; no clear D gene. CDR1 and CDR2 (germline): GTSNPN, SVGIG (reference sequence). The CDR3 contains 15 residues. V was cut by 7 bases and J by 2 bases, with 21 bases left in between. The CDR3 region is CALALGQIVAYEQYF. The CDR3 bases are TGTGCCTTAGCCTTGGGCCAGATAGTGGCCTACGAGCAGTACTTC.

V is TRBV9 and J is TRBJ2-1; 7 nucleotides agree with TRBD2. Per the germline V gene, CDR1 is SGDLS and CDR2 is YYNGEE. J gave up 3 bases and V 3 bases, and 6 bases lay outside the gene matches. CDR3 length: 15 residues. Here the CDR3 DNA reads TGTGCCAGCAGCGCCCGGGACTACTACTACAATGAGCAGTTCTTC. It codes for CASSARDYYYNEQFF.

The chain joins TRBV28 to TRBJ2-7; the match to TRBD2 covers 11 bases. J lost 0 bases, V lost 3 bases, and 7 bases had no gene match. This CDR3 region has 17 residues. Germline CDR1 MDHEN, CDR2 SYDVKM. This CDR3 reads CASSLPLGTSGSYEQYF. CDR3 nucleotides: TGTGCCAGCAGTTTGCCTCTCGGGACTAGCGGCTCCTACGAGCAGTACTTC. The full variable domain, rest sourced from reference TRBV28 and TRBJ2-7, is DVKVTQSSRYLVKRTGEKVFLECVQDMDHENMFWYRQDPGLGLRLIYFSYDVKMKEKGDIPEGYSVSREKKERFSLILESASTNQTSMYLCASSLPLGTSGSYEQYFGPGTRLTVT.

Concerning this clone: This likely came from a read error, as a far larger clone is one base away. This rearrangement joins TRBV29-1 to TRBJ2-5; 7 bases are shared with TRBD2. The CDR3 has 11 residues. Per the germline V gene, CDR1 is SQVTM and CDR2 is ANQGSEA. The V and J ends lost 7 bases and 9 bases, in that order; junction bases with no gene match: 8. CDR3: CSASRGEAQYF. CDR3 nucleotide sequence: TGCAGCGCCTCCCGGGGGGAGGCCCAGTACTTC.

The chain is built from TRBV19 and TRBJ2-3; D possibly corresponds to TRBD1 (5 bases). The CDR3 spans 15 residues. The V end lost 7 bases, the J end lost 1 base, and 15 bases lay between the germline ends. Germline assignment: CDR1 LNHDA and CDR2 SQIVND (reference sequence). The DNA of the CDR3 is TGTGCCAGTACGGCGAGACAGAAAGGCACAGATACGCAGTATTTT. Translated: CASTARQKGTDTQYF. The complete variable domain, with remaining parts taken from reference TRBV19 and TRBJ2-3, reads DGGITQSPKYLFRKEGQNVTLSCEQNLNHDAMYWYRQDPGQGLRLIYYSQIVNDFQKGDIAEGYSVSREKKESFPLTVTSAQKNPTAFYLCASTARQKGTDTQYFGPGTRLTVL.